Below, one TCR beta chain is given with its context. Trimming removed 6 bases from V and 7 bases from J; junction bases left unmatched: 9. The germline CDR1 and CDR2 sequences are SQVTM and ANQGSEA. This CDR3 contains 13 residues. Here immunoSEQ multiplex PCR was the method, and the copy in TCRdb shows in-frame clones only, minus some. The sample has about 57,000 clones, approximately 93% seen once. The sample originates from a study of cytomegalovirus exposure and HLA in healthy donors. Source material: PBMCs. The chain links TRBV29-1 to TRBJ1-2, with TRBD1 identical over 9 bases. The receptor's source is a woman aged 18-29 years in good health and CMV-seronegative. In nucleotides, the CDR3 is TGCAGCGTACTCGTTGGGACAGGGATTGGCTACACCTTC. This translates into CSVLVGTGIGYTF.